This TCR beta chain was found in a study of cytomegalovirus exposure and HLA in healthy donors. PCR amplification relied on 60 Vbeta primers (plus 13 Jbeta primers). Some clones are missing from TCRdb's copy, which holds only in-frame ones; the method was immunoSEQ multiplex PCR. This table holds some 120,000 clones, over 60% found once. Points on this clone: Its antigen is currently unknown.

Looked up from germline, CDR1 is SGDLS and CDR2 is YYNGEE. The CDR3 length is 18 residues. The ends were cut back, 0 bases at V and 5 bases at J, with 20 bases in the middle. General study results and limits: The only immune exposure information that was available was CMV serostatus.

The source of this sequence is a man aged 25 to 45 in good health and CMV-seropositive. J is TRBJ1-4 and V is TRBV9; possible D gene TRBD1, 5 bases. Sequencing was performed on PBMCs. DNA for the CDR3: TGTGCCAGCAGCGTAGGTCTTCGAGGTGGCGGGGGGAATGAAAAACTGTTTTTT. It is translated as CASSVGLRGGGGNEKLFF.